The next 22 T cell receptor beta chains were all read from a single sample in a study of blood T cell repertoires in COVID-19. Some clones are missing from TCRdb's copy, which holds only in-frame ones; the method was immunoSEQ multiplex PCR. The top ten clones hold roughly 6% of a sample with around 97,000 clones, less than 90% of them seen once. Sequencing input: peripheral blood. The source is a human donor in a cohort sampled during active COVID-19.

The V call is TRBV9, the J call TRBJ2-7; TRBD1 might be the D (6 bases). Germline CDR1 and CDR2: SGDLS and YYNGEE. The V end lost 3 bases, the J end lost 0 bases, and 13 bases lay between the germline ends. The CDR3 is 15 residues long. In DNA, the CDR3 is TGTGCCAGCAGCGAGTCGGGACATGGCTCCTACGAGCAGTACTTC. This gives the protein CASSESGHGSYEQYF.

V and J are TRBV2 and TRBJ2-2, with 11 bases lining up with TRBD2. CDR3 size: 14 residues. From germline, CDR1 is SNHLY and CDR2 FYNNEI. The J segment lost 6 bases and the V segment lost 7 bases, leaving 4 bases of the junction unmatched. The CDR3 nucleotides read TGTGCCAGCATGACTAGCGGGGATGCCGGGGAGCTGTTTTTT. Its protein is CASMTSGDAGELFF. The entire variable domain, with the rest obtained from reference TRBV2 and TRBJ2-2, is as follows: EPEVTQTPSHQVTQMGQEVILRCVPISNHLYFYWYRQILGQKVEFLVSFYNNEISEKSEIFDDQFSVERPDGSNFTLKIRSTKLEDSAMYFCASMTSGDAGELFFGEGSRLTVL.

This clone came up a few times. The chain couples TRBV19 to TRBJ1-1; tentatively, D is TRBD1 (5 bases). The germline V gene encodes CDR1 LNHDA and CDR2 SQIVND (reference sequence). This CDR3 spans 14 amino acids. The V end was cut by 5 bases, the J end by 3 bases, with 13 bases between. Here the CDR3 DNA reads TGTGCCAGTAGTTTGCTAGGGGCTTACACTGAAGCTTTCTTT. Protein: CASSLLGAYTEAFF.

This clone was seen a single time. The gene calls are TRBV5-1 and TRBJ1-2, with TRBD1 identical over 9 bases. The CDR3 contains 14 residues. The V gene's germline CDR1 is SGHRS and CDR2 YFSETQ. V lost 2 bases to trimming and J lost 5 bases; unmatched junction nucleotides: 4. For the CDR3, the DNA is TGCGCCAGCAGCTTTCCGGGACAGGGTTATGGCTACACCTTC. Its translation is CASSFPGQGYGYTF. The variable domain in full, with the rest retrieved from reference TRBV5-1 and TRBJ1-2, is KAGVTQTPRYLIKTRGQQVTLSCSPISGHRSVSWYQQTPGQGLQFLFEYFSETQRNKGNFPGRFSGRQFSNSRSEMNVSTLELGDSALYLCASSFPGQGYGYTFGSGTRLTVV.

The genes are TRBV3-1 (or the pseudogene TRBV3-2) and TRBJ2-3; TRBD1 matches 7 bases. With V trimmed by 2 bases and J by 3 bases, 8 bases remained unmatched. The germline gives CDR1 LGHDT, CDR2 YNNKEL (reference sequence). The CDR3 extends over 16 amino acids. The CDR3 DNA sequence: TGTGCCAGCAGCCAAATAAGGACGGGACAGACAGATACGCAGTATTTT. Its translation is CASSQIRTGQTDTQYF.

The CDR3 region is CATATGLRGRWVDTEAFF. The CDR3 DNA reads TGCGCCACCGCAACCGGTTTGAGGGGGCGCTGGGTGGATACTGAAGCTTTCTTT. The rearrangement links TRBV10-1 to TRBJ1-1; 7 nucleotides match TRBD1. There are 18 residues in the CDR3. Germline V gives CDR1 WNHNN, CDR2 SYGVQD (reference sequence). J lost 5 bases, V lost 10 bases, and 25 bases had no gene match.

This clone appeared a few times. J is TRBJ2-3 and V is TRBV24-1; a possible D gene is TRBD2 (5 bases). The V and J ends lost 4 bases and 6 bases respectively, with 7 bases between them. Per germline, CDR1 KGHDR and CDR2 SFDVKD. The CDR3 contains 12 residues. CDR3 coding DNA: TGTGCCACCAGTGAGTTAGCGGATACGCAGTATTTT. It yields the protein CATSELADTQYF.

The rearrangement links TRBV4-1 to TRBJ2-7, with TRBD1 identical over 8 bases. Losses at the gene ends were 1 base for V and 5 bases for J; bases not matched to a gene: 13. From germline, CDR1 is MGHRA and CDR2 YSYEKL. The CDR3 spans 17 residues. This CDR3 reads CASSQAGDTGQGNEQYF. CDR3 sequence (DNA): TGCGCCAGCAGCCAAGCGGGGGACACTGGACAGGGAAACGAGCAGTACTTC.

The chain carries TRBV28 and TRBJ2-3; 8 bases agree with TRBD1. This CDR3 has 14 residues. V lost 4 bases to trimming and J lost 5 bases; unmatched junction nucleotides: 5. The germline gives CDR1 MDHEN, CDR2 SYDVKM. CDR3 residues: CASSSSGQGDTQYF. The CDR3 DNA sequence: TGTGCCAGCAGTTCCTCAGGACAGGGAGATACGCAGTATTTT.

The CDR3 reads CASSFRTGGSSYEQYF. The CDR3 bases are TGTGCCAGCAGCTTCCGGACAGGGGGATCCTCCTACGAGCAGTACTTC. The gene calls are TRBV7-6 and TRBJ2-7; 10 bases match TRBD1. V dropped 3 bases and J dropped 0; count of bases not matched to a gene: 5. There are 16 residues in the CDR3. Germline CDR1 is SGHVS and CDR2 is FNYEAQ. Complete variable domain (other parts from reference TRBV7-6 and TRBJ2-7): GAGVSQSPRYKVTKRGQDVALRCDPISGHVSLYWYRQALGQGPEFLTYFNYEAQQDKSGLPNDRFSAERPEGSISTLTIQRTEQRDSAMYRCASSFRTGGSSYEQYFGPGTRLTVT.

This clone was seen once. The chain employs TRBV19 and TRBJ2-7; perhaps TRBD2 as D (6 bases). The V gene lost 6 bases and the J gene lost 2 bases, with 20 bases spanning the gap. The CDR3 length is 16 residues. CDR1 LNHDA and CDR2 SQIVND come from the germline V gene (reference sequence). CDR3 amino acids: CASSSPRRGRPYEQYF. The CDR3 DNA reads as TGTGCCAGTAGCTCACCACGGAGAGGGAGGCCCTACGAGCAGTACTTC.

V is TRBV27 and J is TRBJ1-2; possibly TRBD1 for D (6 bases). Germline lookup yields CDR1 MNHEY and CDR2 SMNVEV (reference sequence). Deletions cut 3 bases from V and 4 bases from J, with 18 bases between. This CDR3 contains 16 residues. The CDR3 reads CASSLYMGEGGYGYTF. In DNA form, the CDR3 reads TGTGCCAGCAGTTTGTATATGGGGGAAGGGGGCTATGGCTACACCTTC.

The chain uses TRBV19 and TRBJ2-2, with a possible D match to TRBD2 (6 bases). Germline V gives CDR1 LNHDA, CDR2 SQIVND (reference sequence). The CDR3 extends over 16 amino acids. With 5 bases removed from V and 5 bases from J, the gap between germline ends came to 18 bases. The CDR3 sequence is CASSGEDEARTGELFF. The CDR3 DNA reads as TGTGCCAGTAGTGGGGAGGATGAGGCTCGGACCGGGGAGCTGTTTTTT.

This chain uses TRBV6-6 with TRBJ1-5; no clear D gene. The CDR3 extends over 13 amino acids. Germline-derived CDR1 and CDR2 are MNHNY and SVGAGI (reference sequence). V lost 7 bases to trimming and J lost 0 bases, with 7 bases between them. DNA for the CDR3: TGTGCCAGCATCGGGTATAGCAATCAGCCCCAGCATTTT. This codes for CASIGYSNQPQHF.

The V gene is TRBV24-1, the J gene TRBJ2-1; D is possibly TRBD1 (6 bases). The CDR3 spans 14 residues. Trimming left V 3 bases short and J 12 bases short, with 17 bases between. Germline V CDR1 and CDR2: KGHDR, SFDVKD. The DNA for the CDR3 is TGTGCCACCAGTGATCCACCAGGGGTGACGGTGCAGTTCTTC. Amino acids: CATSDPPGVTVQFF.

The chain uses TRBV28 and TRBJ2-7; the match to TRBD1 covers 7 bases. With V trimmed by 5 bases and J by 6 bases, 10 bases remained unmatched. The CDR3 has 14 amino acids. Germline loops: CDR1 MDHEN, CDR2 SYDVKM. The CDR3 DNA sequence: TGTGCCAGCAGTCGGTTCGGGACAGTTACCGAGCAGTACTTC. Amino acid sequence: CASSRFGTVTEQYF.

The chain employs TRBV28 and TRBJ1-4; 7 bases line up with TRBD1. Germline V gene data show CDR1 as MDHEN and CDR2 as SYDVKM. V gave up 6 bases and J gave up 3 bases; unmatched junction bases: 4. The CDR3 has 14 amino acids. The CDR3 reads CASSDRVANEKLFF. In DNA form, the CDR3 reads TGTGCCAGCAGCGACAGGGTGGCTAATGAAAAACTGTTTTTT.

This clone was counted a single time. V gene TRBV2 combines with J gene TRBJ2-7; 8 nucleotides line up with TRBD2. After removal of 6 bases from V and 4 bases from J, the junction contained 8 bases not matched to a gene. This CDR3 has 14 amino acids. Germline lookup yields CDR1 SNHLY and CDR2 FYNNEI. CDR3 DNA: TGTGCCAGCAGAGACGCCGGCGGGGGGTACGAGCAGTACTTC. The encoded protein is CASRDAGGGYEQYF.

Written as DNA, the CDR3 is TGTGCCAGCAGCGTAGCTCGCCAGGGCTACGAGCAGTACTTC. This translates into CASSVARQGYEQYF. This chain connects TRBV9 to TRBJ2-7, with TRBD1 as a possible D gene (5 bases). V lost 0 bases to trimming and J lost 3 bases, with 10 bases between them. CDR3 size: 14 residues. Germline values: CDR1 SGDLS, CDR2 YYNGEE.

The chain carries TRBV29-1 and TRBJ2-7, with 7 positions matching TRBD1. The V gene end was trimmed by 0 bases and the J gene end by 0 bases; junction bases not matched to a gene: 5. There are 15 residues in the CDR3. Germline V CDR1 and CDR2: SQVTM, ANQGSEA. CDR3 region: CSVEERGRASYEQYF. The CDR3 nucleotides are TGCAGCGTTGAAGAGAGGGGGCGGGCCTCCTACGAGCAGTACTTC.

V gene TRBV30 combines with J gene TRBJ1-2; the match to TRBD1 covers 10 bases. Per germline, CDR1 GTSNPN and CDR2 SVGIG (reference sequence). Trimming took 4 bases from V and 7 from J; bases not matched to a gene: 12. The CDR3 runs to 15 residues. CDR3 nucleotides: TGTGCCTGGAACCTAAGGGACAGGGGTTCCGGTGGCTACACCTTC. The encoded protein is CAWNLRDRGSGGYTF.

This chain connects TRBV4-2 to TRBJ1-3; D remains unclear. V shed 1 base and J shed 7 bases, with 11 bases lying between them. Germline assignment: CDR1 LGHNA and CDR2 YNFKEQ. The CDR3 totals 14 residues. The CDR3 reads CASSQAYEKNTIYF. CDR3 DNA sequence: TGTGCCAGCAGCCAAGCTTACGAGAAGAACACCATATATTTT.